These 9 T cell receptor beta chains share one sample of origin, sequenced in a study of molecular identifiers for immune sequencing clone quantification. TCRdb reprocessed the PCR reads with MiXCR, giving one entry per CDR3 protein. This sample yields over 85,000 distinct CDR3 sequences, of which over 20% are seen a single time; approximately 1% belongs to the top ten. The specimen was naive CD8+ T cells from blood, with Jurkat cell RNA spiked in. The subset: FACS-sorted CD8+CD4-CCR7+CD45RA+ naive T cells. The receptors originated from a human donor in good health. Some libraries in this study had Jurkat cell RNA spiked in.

This CDR3 reads CASSEALLPSSGANVLTF. The CDR3, as DNA: TGTGCCAGCAGTGAGGCATTACTCCCGTCCTCTGGGGCCAACGTCCTGACTTTC. This rearrangement joins TRBV6-1 to TRBJ2-6; D call uncertain. CDR3 size: 18 residues. Germline values: CDR1 MNHNS, CDR2 SASEGT. Trimming removed 3 bases at V and 0 bases at J, with 15 bases between.

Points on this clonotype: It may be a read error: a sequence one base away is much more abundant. The CDR3 spells CASSLGEGLVGEQLF. CDR3 nucleotide sequence: TGTGCCAGCAGTTTAGGTGAGGGGCTAGTCGGTGAGCAGCTCTTC. V usage is TRBV28 and J usage is TRBJ2-1; D may correspond to TRBD1 or TRBD2 (5 bases each). The CDR3 loop spans 15 amino acids. From germline, CDR1 is MDHEN and CDR2 SYDVKM.

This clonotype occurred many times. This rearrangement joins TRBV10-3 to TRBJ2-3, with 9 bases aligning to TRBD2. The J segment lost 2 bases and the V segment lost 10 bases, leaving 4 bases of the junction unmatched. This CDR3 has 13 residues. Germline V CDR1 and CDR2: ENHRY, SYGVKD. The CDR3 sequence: CATLAGPTDTQYF. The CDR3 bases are TGTGCCACTCTAGCGGGACCCACAGATACGCAGTATTTT.

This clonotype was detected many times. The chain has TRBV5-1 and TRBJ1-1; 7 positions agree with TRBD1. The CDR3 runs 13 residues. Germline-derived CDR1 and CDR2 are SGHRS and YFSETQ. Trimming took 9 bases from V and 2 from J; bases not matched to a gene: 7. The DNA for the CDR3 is TGCGCCACCAAGGACAGGCTTAACACTGAAGCTTTCTTT. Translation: CATKDRLNTEAFF.

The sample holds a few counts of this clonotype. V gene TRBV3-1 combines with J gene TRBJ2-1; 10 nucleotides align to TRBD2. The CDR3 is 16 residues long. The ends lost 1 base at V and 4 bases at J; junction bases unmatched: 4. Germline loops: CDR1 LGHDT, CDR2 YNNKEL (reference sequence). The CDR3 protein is CASSQVLAGKYNEQFF. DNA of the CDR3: TGTGCCAGCAGCCAAGTACTAGCGGGGAAGTACAATGAGCAGTTCTTC.

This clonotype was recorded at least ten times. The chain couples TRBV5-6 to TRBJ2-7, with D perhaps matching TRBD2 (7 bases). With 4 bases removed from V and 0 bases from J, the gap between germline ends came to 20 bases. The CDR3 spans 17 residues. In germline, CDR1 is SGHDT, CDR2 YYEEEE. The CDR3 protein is CASSTGSRGALSYEQYF. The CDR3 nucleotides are TGTGCCAGCAGCACCGGTTCTCGGGGGGCACTCTCCTACGAGCAGTACTTC.

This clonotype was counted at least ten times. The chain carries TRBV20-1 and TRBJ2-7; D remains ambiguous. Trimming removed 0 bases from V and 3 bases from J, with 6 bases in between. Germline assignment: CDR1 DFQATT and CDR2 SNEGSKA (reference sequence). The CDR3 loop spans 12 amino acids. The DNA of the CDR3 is TGCAGTGCTAGAGAGATCTACTACGAGCAGTACTTC. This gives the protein CSAREIYYEQYF.

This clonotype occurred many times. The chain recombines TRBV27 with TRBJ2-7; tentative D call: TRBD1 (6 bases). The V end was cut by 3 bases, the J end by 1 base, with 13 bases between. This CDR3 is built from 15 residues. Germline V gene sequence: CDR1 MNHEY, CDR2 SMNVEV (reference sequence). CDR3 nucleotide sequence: TGTGCCAGCAGTTTCAGGGGTATCCGGTCCTACGAGCAGTACTTC. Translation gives CASSFRGIRSYEQYF.

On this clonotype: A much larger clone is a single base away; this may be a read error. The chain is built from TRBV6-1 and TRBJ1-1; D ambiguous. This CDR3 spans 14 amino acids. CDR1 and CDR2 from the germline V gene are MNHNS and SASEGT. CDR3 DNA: TGTGCCAGCAGTGAAAACAGCCTTAACACTGAAGCTTCCTTT. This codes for CASSENSLNTEASF.